This T cell receptor (beta chain) comes out of a study of shared clonotypes between healthy human individuals. Across the whole study: Samples came from a couple of female and a few male donors aged 18 to 49.

Original methodology: ImmunoSEQ yielded junction-only sequences lacking quality scores, so filtering differed. Measured with immunoSEQ multiplex PCR; TCRdb has only the in-frame clones, and not every one. V, J and clone size derive from that table, while D and trimming were established from the DNA sequence. The sample shows about 470,000 clones, 70% to 80% of them seen only once. Each sample came from a Caucasian adult donor living in Nashville, Tennessee. Unsorted samples drew genomic DNA from 85 million to 90 million PBMCs. Losses at the gene ends were 2 bases for V and 2 bases for J; bases not matched to a gene: 3. The CDR3 has 15 amino acids. From germline, CDR1 is KGHSH and CDR2 LQKENI.

Sequenced input: PBMCs. The rearrangement joins TRBV18 to TRBJ2-1, with 7 nucleotides matching TRBD2. The sequence came from a woman aged 40 to 50 in good health. Some clones in this sample may be carry-over from other donors' samples. DNA of the CDR3: TGTGCCAGCTCACCATTAGCGGGCGCCTACAATGAGCAGTTCTTC. It codes for CASSPLAGAYNEQFF. Full variable domain (outside the CDR3, taken from reference TRBV18 and TRBJ2-1): NAGVMQNPRHLVRRRGQEARLRCSPMKGHSHVYWYRQLPEEGLKFMVYLQKENIIDESGMPKERFSAEFPKEGPSILRIQQVVRGDSAAYFCASSPLAGAYNEQFFGPGTRLTVL.